This TCR beta chain derives from a study of PD-1 blockade in classical Hodgkin lymphoma. For the study at large: The nivolumab dose that patients received was 3 mg/kg, given intravenously every 2 weeks.

Assay used: immunoSEQ multiplex PCR; TCRdb lists only in-frame clones, some missing. Of around 41,000 clones listed, about 82% are singletons. On this clone: Antigen specificity is unknown.

Trimming removed 3 bases from V and 0 bases from J, with 7 bases in between. The length of the CDR3 is 14 residues. In germline, CDR1 is MRHNA, CDR2 SNTAGT. Study-level points and caveats: A significant rise in TCR diversity by C4D1 was seen for CD4+ but not CD8+ cells. What drove the repertoire differences, possibly disease activity or prior therapy, has not been defined. Complete responders started with a diversity level that resembled newly diagnosed patients at baseline.

All patients experienced relapse after autologous stem cell transplantation, and brentuximab vedotin exposure was variable. The receptor was derived from a human donor with classical Hodgkin lymphoma. The V call is TRBV6-4, the J call TRBJ2-3; tentatively, D is TRBD2 (6 bases). The source was peripheral blood mononuclear cells (PBMCs), collected at baseline. This chain's CDR3 is CASSERGSTDTQYF. The DNA for the CDR3 is TGTGCCAGCAGTGAACGGGGGAGCACAGATACGCAGTATTTT.